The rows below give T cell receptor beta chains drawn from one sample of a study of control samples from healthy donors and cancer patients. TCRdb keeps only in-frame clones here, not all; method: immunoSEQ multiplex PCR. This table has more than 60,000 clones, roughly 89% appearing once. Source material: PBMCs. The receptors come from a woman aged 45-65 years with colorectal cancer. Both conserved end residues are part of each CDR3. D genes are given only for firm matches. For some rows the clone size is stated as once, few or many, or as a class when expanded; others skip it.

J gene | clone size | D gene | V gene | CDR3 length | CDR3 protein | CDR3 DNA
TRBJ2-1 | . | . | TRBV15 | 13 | CATSRAIYNEQFF | TGTGCCACCAGCAGGGCTATTTACAATGAGCAGTTCTTC
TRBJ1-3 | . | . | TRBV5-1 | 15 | CASRRDTGIGNTIYF | TGCGCCAGCAGAAGAGATACAGGGATTGGAAACACCATATATTTT
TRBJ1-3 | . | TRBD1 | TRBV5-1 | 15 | CASSPGQTQGNTIYF | TGCGCCAGCAGCCCGGGACAGACTCAAGGAAACACCATATATTTT
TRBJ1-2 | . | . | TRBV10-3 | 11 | CAISGGLGYTF | TGTGCCATCAGTGGGGGGCTTGGCTACACCTTC
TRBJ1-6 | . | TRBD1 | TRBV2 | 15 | CASRRDRVSPSPLHF | TGTGCCAGCAGACGGGACAGAGTAAGCCCTTCACCCCTCCACTTT
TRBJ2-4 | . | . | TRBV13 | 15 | CASSPKGLDKNIQYF | TGTGCCAGCAGCCCCAAAGGGCTTGACAAAAACATTCAGTACTTC
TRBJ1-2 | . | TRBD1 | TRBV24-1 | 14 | CATSEPGTGVGYTF | TGTGCCACCAGTGAACCCGGGACAGGGGTTGGCTACACCTTC
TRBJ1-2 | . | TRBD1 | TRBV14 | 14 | CASSRDRANYGYTF | TGTGCCAGCAGCCGGGACAGGGCTAACTATGGCTACACCTTC
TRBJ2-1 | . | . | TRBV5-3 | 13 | CARSSLPAGEQFF | TGTGCCAGAAGCTCCCTCCCCGCGGGTGAGCAGTTCTTC
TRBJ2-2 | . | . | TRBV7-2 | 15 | CASSLRLADTGELFF | TGTGCCAGCAGCTTACGGTTAGCGGACACCGGGGAGCTGTTTTTT
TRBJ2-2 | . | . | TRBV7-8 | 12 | CASSLIRGELFF | TGTGCCAGCAGCTTAATCCGCGGGGAGCTGTTTTTT
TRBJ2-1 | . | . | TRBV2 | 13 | CASRGRSYNEQFF | TGTGCCAGCAGGGGGAGGTCCTACAATGAGCAGTTCTTC
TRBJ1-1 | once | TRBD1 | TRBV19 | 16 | CASSPGDSRIFTEAFF | TGTGCCAGTAGTCCCGGGGACAGCCGGATTTTCACTGAAGCTTTCTTT
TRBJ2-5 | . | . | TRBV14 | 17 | CASSQVLTNRVQETQYF | TGTGCCAGCAGCCAAGTTCTTACCAACAGGGTCCAAGAGACCCAGTACTTC
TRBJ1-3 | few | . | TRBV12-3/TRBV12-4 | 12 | CASSYPGNTIYF | TGTGCCAGCAGTTATCCCGGAAACACCATATATTTT
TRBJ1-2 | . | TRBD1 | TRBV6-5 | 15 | CASSSSGTGVVGYTF | TGTGCCAGCAGTTCGTCGGGGACAGGGGTCGTTGGCTACACCTTC
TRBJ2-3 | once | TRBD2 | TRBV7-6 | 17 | CASSLGAGGGAGDTQYF | TGTGCCAGCAGCTTAGGAGCTGGCGGGGGGGCGGGAGATACGCAGTATTTT
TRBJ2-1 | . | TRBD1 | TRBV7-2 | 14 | CASSADRVRNEQFF | TGTGCCAGCAGCGCTGACAGGGTGCGGAATGAGCAGTTCTTC
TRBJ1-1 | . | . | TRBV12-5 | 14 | CASGPGYLGTGAFF | TGTGCTAGTGGTCCCGGATATCTAGGGACCGGGGCTTTCTTT
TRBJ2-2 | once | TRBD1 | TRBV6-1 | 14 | CASSERTGPGELFF | TGTGCCAGCAGTGAGAGGACAGGCCCCGGGGAGCTGTTTTTT
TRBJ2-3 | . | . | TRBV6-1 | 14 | CASSEGGRTGTQYF | TGTGCCAGCAGTGAAGGGGGCCGCACGGGTACGCAGTATTTT
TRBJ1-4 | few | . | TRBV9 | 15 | CASSAGLTAGEKLFF | TGTGCCAGCAGCGCAGGGTTGACCGCCGGAGAAAAACTGTTTTTT
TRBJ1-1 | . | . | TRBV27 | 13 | CASSSKGNTEAFF | TGTGCCAGCAGTTCTAAGGGAAACACTGAAGCTTTCTTT
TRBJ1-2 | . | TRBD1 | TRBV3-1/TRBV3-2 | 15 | CASSPGITGVRGYTF | TGTGCCAGCAGCCCCGGGATAACAGGGGTTCGTGGCTACACCTTC
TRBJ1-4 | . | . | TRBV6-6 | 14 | CASNKGTTNEKLFF | TGTGCCAGCAATAAAGGGACAACTAATGAAAAACTGTTTTTT
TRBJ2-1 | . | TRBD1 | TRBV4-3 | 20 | CASSQGSATGDPSSYNEQFF | TGCGCCAGCAGCCAAGGGTCGGCGACAGGGGACCCCAGCTCCTACAATGAGCAGTTCTTC
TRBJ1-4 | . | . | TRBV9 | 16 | CASSVDPGGVGEKLFF | TGTGCCAGCAGCGTAGATCCGGGTGGGGTTGGTGAAAAACTGTTTTTT
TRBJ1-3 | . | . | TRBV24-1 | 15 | CATSDSRRGIGTIYF | TGTGCCACCAGTGATTCGAGGAGAGGTATTGGCACCATATATTTT
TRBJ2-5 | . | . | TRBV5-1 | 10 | CASGEETQYF | TGCGCCAGCGGCGAAGAGACCCAGTACTTC
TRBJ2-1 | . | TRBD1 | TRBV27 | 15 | CASSSGTGDYNEQFF | TGTGCCAGCAGTTCCGGGACAGGGGACTACAATGAGCAGTTCTTC
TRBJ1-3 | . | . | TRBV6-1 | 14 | CASSEASKGNTIYF | TGTGCCAGCAGTGAAGCTTCCAAGGGAAACACCATATATTTT
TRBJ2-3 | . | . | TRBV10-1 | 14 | CASTPGDAADTQYF | TGCGCCAGTACACCGGGGGATGCCGCAGATACGCAGTATTTT
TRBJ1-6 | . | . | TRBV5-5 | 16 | CASSLGRGGYNSPLHF | TGTGCCAGCAGCTTGGGTAGGGGTGGATATAATTCACCCCTCCACTTT
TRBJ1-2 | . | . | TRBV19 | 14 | CASSLGQTNYGYTF | TGTGCCAGTAGTCTTGGACAGACTAACTATGGCTACACCTTC
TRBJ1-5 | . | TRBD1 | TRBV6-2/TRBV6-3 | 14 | CASSPGQGVQPQHF | TGTGCCAGCAGTCCGGGACAGGGTGTACAGCCCCAGCATTTT
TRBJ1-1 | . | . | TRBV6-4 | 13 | CASSDQMNTEAFF | TGTGCCAGTTCGGATCAAATGAACACTGAAGCTTTCTTT
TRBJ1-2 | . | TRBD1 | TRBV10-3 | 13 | CAISESTGYGYTF | TGTGCCATCAGTGAGTCGACAGGGTATGGCTACACCTTC
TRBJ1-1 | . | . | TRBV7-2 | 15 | CASSLSGSSNTEAFF | TGTGCCAGCAGCCTGTCGGGCAGCTCGAACACTGAAGCTTTCTTT
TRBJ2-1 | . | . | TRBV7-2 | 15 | CASSLWGEPYNEQFF | TGTGCCAGCAGCTTATGGGGGGAGCCCTACAATGAGCAGTTCTTC
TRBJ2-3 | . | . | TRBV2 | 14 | CASRLFPSTDTQYF | TGTGCCAGCCGACTCTTCCCTAGCACAGATACGCAGTATTTT